These T cell receptor beta chains were read from a single sample in a study of T cells after yellow fever vaccination. Via MiXCR, TCRdb re-called the 5' RACE reads, giving one row per CDR3 protein. The table shows 310,000 or so distinct CDR3 sequences, with approximately 3.9% occurring only once. The input for sequencing was PBMCs, taken on the day of the yellow fever booster vaccination. Every receptor here comes from a man between 18 and 29 years old who received the YFV17D yellow fever vaccine. Each CDR3 is given with its conserved first and last residue. D genes are given only for firm matches. Rows give clone size only sometimes, using once, few, many, or a class for an expanded clone.

j_call d_call v_call clone_size cdr3_aa cdr3_nt
TRBJ2-2 . TRBV28 many CASSSGQMNTGELFF TGTGCCAGCAGTTCCGGACAGATGAACACCGGGGAGCTGTTTTTT
TRBJ2-2 . TRBV28 many CATLGLLVTGELFF TGTGCCACGCTCGGTTTGTTAGTCACCGGGGAGCTGTTTTTT
TRBJ2-1 . TRBV30 few CAWSWGRPFNEQFF TGTGCCTGGAGCTGGGGCAGGCCGTTTAATGAGCAGTTCTTC
TRBJ2-1 TRBD1 TRBV7-6 few CASMTGGSLGGYYNEQFF TGTGCCAGTATGACAGGGGGCTCCCTTGGGGGTTATTACAATGAGCAGTTCTTC
TRBJ2-7 TRBD2 TRBV18 many CASSPGLASYEQYF TGTGCCAGCTCGCCCGGACTAGCGTCTTACGAGCAGTACTTC
TRBJ1-3 . TRBV18 many CASSPQANSGNTIYF TGTGCCAGCTCACCACAGGCTAACTCTGGAAACACCATATATTTT
TRBJ1-6 . TRBV12-3/TRBV12-4 . CASSFDAVGSPLHF TGTGCCAGCAGTTTCGACGCGGTAGGTTCACCCCTCCACTTT
TRBJ2-3 . TRBV7-9 . CASSTLRGTDTQYF TGTGCCAGCAGCACCCTACGGGGCACAGATACGCAGTATTTT
TRBJ1-1 . TRBV15 many CATSREEGTEAFF TGTGCCACCAGCAGAGAGGAGGGAACTGAAGCTTTCTTT
TRBJ2-1 . TRBV5-1 many CASGGDNNEQFF TGCGCCAGCGGGGGGGACAACAATGAGCAGTTCTTC
TRBJ1-5 TRBD1 TRBV4-3 many CASSQGTGGYQPQHF TGCGCCAGCAGCCAAGGGACAGGGGGCTATCAGCCCCAGCATTTT
TRBJ2-3 TRBD2 TRBV28 . CASSSRIAGGPYGTDTQYF TGTGCCAGCAGTAGCCGGATAGCGGGGGGGCCTTACGGCACAGATACGCAGTATTTT
TRBJ2-1 TRBD2 TRBV2 few CASSEWASGGDEQFF TGTGCCAGCAGTGAGTGGGCTAGCGGGGGCGATGAGCAGTTCTTC
TRBJ2-7 . TRBV7-2 many CASSLASGGGFTYEQYF TGTGCCAGCAGCTTAGCTTCCGGCGGGGGCTTTACCTACGAGCAGTACTTC
TRBJ2-1 TRBD2 TRBV5-6 few CASSSVSGDSPNEQFF TGTGCCAGCAGCTCCGTTAGCGGGGACTCGCCCAATGAGCAGTTCTTC
TRBJ2-7 TRBD2 TRBV5-1 . CASSLRLAGSEQYF TGCGCCAGCAGCTTGCGGCTAGCGGGGTCCGAGCAGTACTTC
TRBJ1-1 . TRBV4-1 many CASSQPSRGGEAFF TGCGCCAGCAGCCAACCAAGCAGGGGAGGTGAAGCTTTCTTT
TRBJ2-3 TRBD2 TRBV28 many CASSLQAGGGADTQYF TGTGCCAGCAGTTTACAAGCGGGGGGCGGCGCAGATACGCAGTATTTT
TRBJ2-5 TRBD2 TRBV7-2 many CASSLGRLAGGPRRQETQYF TGTGCCAGCAGCTTAGGGCGACTAGCGGGGGGGCCGAGAAGGCAAGAGACCCAGTACTTC
TRBJ2-7 TRBD2 TRBV19 . CASSSRGVGLAGVYEQYF TGTGCCAGTAGTAGCCGGGGTGTCGGACTAGCGGGGGTTTACGAGCAGTACTTC
TRBJ1-6 . TRBV7-2 few CASSLEHTSYNSPLHF TGTGCCAGCAGCTTGGAGCACACCTCCTATAATTCACCCCTCCACTTT
TRBJ2-7 TRBD1 TRBV20-1 . CSARDTGDYEQYF TGCAGTGCTAGAGATACAGGGGACTACGAGCAGTACTTC
TRBJ1-5 . TRBV27 few CASSAWYSNQPQHF TGTGCCAGCAGTGCCTGGTATAGCAATCAGCCCCAGCATTTT
TRBJ1-3 . TRBV13 . CASSARSRGSGNTIYF TGTGCCAGCAGCGCGCGTAGCAGGGGCTCTGGAAACACCATATATTTT
TRBJ2-3 TRBD2 TRBV24-1 many CATSDPSGGTDTQYF TGTGCCACCAGTGATCCTAGCGGGGGCACAGATACGCAGTATTTT
TRBJ1-1 . TRBV5-1 many CASSLEGNTEAFF TGTGCCAGCAGCTTAGAGGGGAACACTGAAGCTTTCTTT
TRBJ2-3 TRBD1 TRBV6-5 many CASSYGTTGTVSDTQYF TGTGCCAGCAGTTACGGGACGACGGGGACAGTTTCAGATACGCAGTATTTT
TRBJ2-1 . TRBV18 few CASSPPGLTGEQFF TGTGCCAGCTCACCCCCGGGACTTACGGGTGAGCAGTTCTTC
TRBJ2-3 TRBD1 TRBV2 . CASSAWLPRGRSWADTQYF TGTGCCAGCAGTGCGTGGTTACCCAGGGGGCGATCTTGGGCAGATACGCAGTATTTT
TRBJ2-7 TRBD1 TRBV10-3 . CAISVPLGTGTLGEQYF TGTGCCATCAGTGTGCCTCTAGGGACAGGGACGTTAGGGGAGCAGTACTTC
TRBJ1-1 . TRBV7-8 many CASSLTGSRVATEAFF TGTGCCAGCAGCCTGACAGGAAGTCGGGTGGCCACTGAAGCTTTCTTT
TRBJ2-5 TRBD2 TRBV19 many CASNPGLGQSETQYF TGTGCCAGTAACCCGGGACTAGGACAGTCAGAGACCCAGTACTTC